Sequencing of this TCR beta chain was carried out in a study of technical replicates of blood from a few donors. CDR3 size: 14 residues. Germline V gene data show CDR1 as SGHRS and CDR2 as YFSETQ. V lost 2 bases and J lost 6; bases outside the gene matches: 5. Measured with immunoSEQ multiplex PCR; TCRdb has only the in-frame clones, and not every one. The table includes about 80,000 clones, approximately 94% detected once. Sequenced material: T cells isolated from PBMCs. This rearrangement joins TRBV5-1 to TRBJ2-7, with TRBD1 matching over 10 bases. The sequence derives from a human donor in good health. CDR3 in DNA: TGCGCCAGCAGCTTCGGGACAGGGGTTCGCGAGCAGTACTTC. Translated: CASSFGTGVREQYF.